The source of this T cell receptor beta chain is a study of multiple sclerosis patients with progressive multifocal leukoencephalopathy. Study-level information: The control group, sampled over time, had multiple sclerosis, received natalizumab and did not develop PML.

This CDR3 is 14 amino acids long. The V gene's germline CDR1 is SEHNR and CDR2 FQNEAQ (reference sequence). V lost 1 base and J lost 2, with 8 bases in between. Stated time point: before natalizumab initiation. T0 blood was collected before the first natalizumab infusion. General observations from the study: At PML onset, no shared TRBV or TRBJ gene usage was seen. PML-onset expanded TRB clones were detectable before and during natalizumab therapy.

Repertoires were generated with immunoSEQ multiplex PCR, while TCRdb's copy carries only in-frame clones and drops some. The sample holds 25,000 to 30,000 clones, 88% seen once. As to this clone: Its antigen remains unidentified.

Specimen: PBMCs. This sequence originates from a human donor with multiple sclerosis. The chain combines TRBV7-9 with TRBJ1-1; D unclear. The CDR3 coding sequence is TGTGCCAGCAGCTTAGGAGGAGCAAACACTGAAGCTTTCTTT. Translating it yields CASSLGGANTEAFF.